The sequence of this T cell receptor beta chain was determined in a study of vaccination effects on CD4 cells after COVID-19. In regard to this clone: Its specificity is not known.

Antigen-specific CD4+ T cells were first expanded with viral peptide pools by the ViraFEST assay and only then sequenced. Cultured cells yielded isolated CD4+ T cells after roughly 11 days. Previously uninfected by SARS-CoV-2, the vaccine recipients also showed negative nucleocapsid antibodies. Repertoires were generated with immunoSEQ multiplex PCR, while TCRdb's copy carries only in-frame clones and drops some. The sample holds about 65,000 clones, approximately 76% seen once. The V gene end was trimmed by 4 bases and the J gene end by 0 bases; junction bases not matched to a gene: 2. Per germline, CDR1 MGHRA and CDR2 YSYEKL. The CDR3 covers 16 residues.

Sequenced material: CD4+ T cells from PBMCs cultured with HCoV-NL63 spike peptides, taken before COVID-19 vaccination. The V gene is TRBV4-1, the J gene TRBJ1-4, with 10 nucleotides matching TRBD1. This receptor was identified in a human donor who received a COVID-19 vaccine. The CDR3 region has the DNA TGCGCCAGCAGCCTTGGGACAGGGGCAACTAATGAAAAACTGTTTTTT. Protein sequence: CASSLGTGATNEKLFF.